Below, one TCR beta chain is given with its context. Its antigen is undetermined. This specimen belongs to a study of beta chain features in type 1 diabetes. On the study more broadly: Cell yields, gender and age were comparable in patients and healthy donors. Study-wide results and limits: Patients with Type 1 diabetes showed moderately but significantly shorter TCRB CDR3s in all four CD4+ subsets. HLA influence on TCRB rearrangement stayed unresolved here.

Sequenced material consisted of expressed TCRB transcripts (all of the isolated RNA was reverse transcribed). This table comes from immunoSEQ multiplex PCR, and its TCRdb copy is limited to in-frame clones, with some not included. The data contain around 400,000 clones, about 16% of them seen just once; the ten biggest clones take up about 0.018%. Germline assignment: CDR1 MNHEY and CDR2 SVGAGI. V trimming: 4 bases; J trimming: 2 bases; junction bases outside the gene matches: 6. This CDR3 has 15 amino acids. Based on CD45RO/CCR7/CD25/CD127/CD95/CD27, CD4+ regulatory, stem cell-like memory, naive and central memory cells were sorted.

The sequence was collected from a woman aged 18-29 years in good health. The source material was naive CD4+ T cells from blood. This chain joins TRBV6-5 and TRBJ2-7; TRBD1 agrees at 9 bases. Here the CDR3 reads CASSFLGQGTYEQYF. The CDR3 DNA sequence: TGTGCCAGCAGTTTCCTGGGACAGGGTACCTACGAGCAGTACTTC.